The T cell receptor (beta chain) under discussion was sequenced for a study of shared clonotypes between healthy human individuals. Assay: immunoSEQ multiplex PCR; the TCRdb copy retains only in-frame clones and omits some. The sample lists a few million clones; roughly 90% were seen once. Whole-study results and caveats: Limitation of the genetic and exposure-history diversity represented came from the few donors.

To note about this clone: Antigen unknown.

Germline lookup yields CDR1 SGHAT and CDR2 FQNNGV. V lost 8 bases and J lost 4, with 21 bases in between. This CDR3 comprises 15 residues. Input material: naive CD4+ T cells from PBMCs. As for subset: CD45RA+ positively selected. The gene calls are TRBV11-2 and TRBJ2-7, with D possibly matching TRBD2 (7 bases). This TCR came from a man aged 18 to 30 in good health. Some clones in this sample may be carry-over from other donors' samples. CDR3 nucleotides: TGTGCCAGCCTTGCGAAGGGGGGGGTAGGGTACGAGCAGTACTTC. Its protein product is CASLAKGGVGYEQYF.